These 3 T cell receptor beta chains share one sample of origin, sequenced in a study of blood T cell repertoires in COVID-19. The protocol was immunoSEQ multiplex PCR, while the TCRdb copy is restricted to in-frame clones and leaves out a portion. The sample shows some 80,000 clones, 60% to 85% of them seen only once. The sequenced sample consisted of peripheral blood. These receptors were collected from a human donor in a cohort sampled during active COVID-19.

The chain combines TRBV12-2 with TRBJ1-2; the table assigns TRBD1, which was not confirmed against the DNA. TRBV12-2 is designated a pseudogene. The CDR3 is 15 amino acids. CDR3: CASRPRGRRDYGYTF. The DNA of the CDR3 is TGTGCAAGTCGCCCAAGGGGGCGGCGGGACTATGGCTACACCTTC.

The chain is built from TRBV12-3 or TRBV12-4 and TRBJ2-1; D not certain. CDR3 length: 13 amino acids. Trimming took 3 bases from V and 4 from J, leaving 7 bases between them. CDR3: CASSFGLYNEQFF. CDR3 coding DNA: TGTGCCAGCAGTTTTGGCTTATACAATGAGCAGTTCTTC.

The V gene is TRBV5-1, the J gene TRBJ2-1, with D tentatively TRBD2 (6 bases). Trimming took off 5 bases at V and 10 bases at J, with 19 bases between the two ends. The CDR3 covers 14 residues. The germline V gene encodes CDR1 SGHRS and CDR2 YFSETQ. The CDR3 nucleotides are TGCGCCAGCAGTTCGGGACTCATGAGGGAGGAGCAGTTCTTC. It is translated as CASSSGLMREEQFF.